This TCR beta chain was retrieved from a study of OX40 agonist ivuxolimab in advanced cancers. Across the study: An agonistic anti-OX40 (CD134) antibody, ivuxolimab, was used to treat the patients. Partial responses were seen in three patients, one with hepatocellular carcinoma and two with cutaneous melanoma.

Measured with immunoSEQ multiplex PCR; TCRdb has only the in-frame clones, and not every one. This table holds some 60,000 clones, around 83% found once. This CDR3 region has 13 residues. Germline V gene sequence: CDR1 SGHNT, CDR2 YYREEE (reference sequence). V lost 4 bases and J lost 1, with 8 bases in between. This receptor was obtained from an adult with an advanced solid tumor such as melanoma, head and neck, liver or kidney cancer. This specimen consisted of CD4+ or CD8+ T cells sorted from blood, obtained in a trial of the OX40 agonist ivuxolimab. This sequence joins TRBV5-4 and TRBJ1-1; weak D call: TRBD1 (6 bases). This chain's CDR3 is CASSLTGNTEAFF. The CDR3 region has the DNA TGTGCCAGCAGCCTGACAGGGAACACTGAAGCTTTCTTT.